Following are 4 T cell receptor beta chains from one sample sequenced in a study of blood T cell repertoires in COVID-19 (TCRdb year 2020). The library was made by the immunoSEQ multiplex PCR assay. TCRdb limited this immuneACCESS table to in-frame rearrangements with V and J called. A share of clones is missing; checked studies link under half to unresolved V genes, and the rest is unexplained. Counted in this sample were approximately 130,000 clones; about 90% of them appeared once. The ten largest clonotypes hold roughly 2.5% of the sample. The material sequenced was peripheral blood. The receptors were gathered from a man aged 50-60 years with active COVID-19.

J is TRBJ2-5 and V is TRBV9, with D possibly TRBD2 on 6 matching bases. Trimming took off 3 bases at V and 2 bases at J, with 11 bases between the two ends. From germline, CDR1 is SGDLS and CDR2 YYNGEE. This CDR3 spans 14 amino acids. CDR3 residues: CASSGGTEQETQYF. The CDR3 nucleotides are TGTGCCAGCAGCGGCGGGACGGAGCAAGAGACCCAGTACTTC.

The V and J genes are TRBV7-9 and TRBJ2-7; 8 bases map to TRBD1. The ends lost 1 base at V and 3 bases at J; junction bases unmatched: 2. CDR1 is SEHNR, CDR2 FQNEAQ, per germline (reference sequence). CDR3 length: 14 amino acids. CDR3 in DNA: TGTGCCAGCAGCTTAGTTGGACAGGGCTACGAGCAGTACTTC. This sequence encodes CASSLVGQGYEQYF.

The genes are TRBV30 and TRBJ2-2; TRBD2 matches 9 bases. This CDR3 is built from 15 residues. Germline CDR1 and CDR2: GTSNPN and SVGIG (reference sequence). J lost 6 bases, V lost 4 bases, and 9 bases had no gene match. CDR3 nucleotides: TGTGCCTGGACTCTGTTAGCGGGGGCCCCCGGGGAGCTGTTTTTT. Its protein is CAWTLLAGAPGELFF.

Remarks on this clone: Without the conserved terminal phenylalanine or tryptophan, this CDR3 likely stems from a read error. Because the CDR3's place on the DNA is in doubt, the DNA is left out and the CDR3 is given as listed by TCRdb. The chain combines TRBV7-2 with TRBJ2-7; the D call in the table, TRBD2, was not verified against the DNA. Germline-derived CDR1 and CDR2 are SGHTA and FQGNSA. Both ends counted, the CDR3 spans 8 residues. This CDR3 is CASSRTFT.